This T cell receptor (beta chain) is drawn from a study of blood T cell repertoires in COVID-19. Study-level background: Samples came from the United States, Italy and Spain, spanning acute and convalescent COVID-19. Sample material is recorded as cDNA or gDNA derived from T cells, B-cell-depleted T cells, or PBMCs.

Germline V gene sequence: CDR1 SGHAT, CDR2 FQNNGV. Trimming cost V 1 base and J 1 base; bases outside gene matches: 0. CDR3 length: 15 residues. Per the study methods: Reference gene primer amplification yielded estimated nucleated cell counts. TCRdb's table, derived via immunoSEQ multiplex PCR, lists solely in-frame clones and lacks some. V, J and clone size were drawn from that table, and D and trimming were deduced from the DNA. The sample records around 32,000 clones, just over 90% being singletons. The chain joins TRBV11-2 to TRBJ1-1; 10 nucleotides match TRBD1. The TCR sequence derives from a male donor with active COVID-19. Sequencing was performed on peripheral blood. For the CDR3, the DNA is TGTGCCAGCAGCTTAGGGGACAGGGGGAACACTGAAGCTTTCTTT. Its protein product is CASSLGDRGNTEAFF.